A selection of T cell receptor beta chains follows, all from one sample in a study of beta chain features in type 1 diabetes. Sequenced by immunoSEQ multiplex PCR; TCRdb stores in-frame clones only, minus some. Of about 250,000 clones listed, around 14% are singletons. The sample taken for sequencing was naive CD4+ T cells from blood. These receptors were obtained from a woman between 40 and 55 years old in good health. CDR3s include the opening cysteine and the closing phenylalanine or tryptophan. A D gene is named only where the DNA matches it firmly.

j_call d_call v_call cdr3_aa
TRBJ1-2 TRBD1 TRBV6-1 CASSDRQGLSYTF
TRBJ1-3 NA TRBV4-3 CASSQELEDSGNTIYF
TRBJ2-7 TRBD2 TRBV6-1 CASSPRTSGTNEQYF
TRBJ2-7 TRBD2 TRBV4-1 CASSQAVAGPGAKYEQYF
TRBJ1-1 NA TRBV19 CASGKTAGAGWDTEAFF
TRBJ2-7 TRBD1 TRBV7-2 CASSLPLGDRTFSYEQYF
TRBJ2-5 TRBD1 TRBV5-1 CASSPGQAQKETQYF
TRBJ2-2 NA TRBV4-3 CASSQDPAGSPWMFF
TRBJ2-5 NA TRBV18 CASSALQETQYF
TRBJ2-1 TRBD1 TRBV5-1 CASSETGGSREQFF
TRBJ2-3 TRBD2 TRBV5-1 CASSFGAGGRLSTDTQYF
TRBJ2-2 NA TRBV5-1 CASSLRAGFANTGELFF
TRBJ2-3 NA TRBV6-1 CASSVGGATTDTQYF
TRBJ2-1 TRBD1 TRBV2 CASSRLGQGMDEQFF
TRBJ2-3 NA TRBV5-1 CASSSQAADTQYF
TRBJ2-5 TRBD2 TRBV6-1 CASSDIGLADQETQYF
TRBJ1-5 TRBD1 TRBV6-6 CASSDRGGVVGQPQHF
TRBJ2-3 TRBD1 TRBV5-1 CASSGGTGTDTQYF
TRBJ1-4 NA TRBV2 CASRRGARSTNEKLFF
TRBJ1-1 NA TRBV19 CASSHSTEAFF
TRBJ2-3 TRBD2 TRBV5-4 CASSPGVAGAYTDTQYF
TRBJ1-2 NA TRBV19 CASSDGISYGYTF
TRBJ2-7 TRBD1 TRBV10-3 CASWTGLSSEQYF
TRBJ2-6 NA TRBV19 CASSIGGTGANVLTF
TRBJ2-7 NA TRBV5-1 CASSLGGLTYEQYF
TRBJ2-3 TRBD2 TRBV7-2 CASSLTGLVTDTQYF
TRBJ2-5 NA TRBV11-2 CASSFIALETQYF
TRBJ2-1 TRBD1 TRBV5-4 CASSLGGDRYNEQFF
TRBJ2-1 TRBD2 TRBV7-9 CASSPPLGLAGAEQFF
TRBJ2-7 NA TRBV11-2 CASSFQELGAYEQYF
TRBJ2-7 NA TRBV28 CASSYPGDRLISYEQYF